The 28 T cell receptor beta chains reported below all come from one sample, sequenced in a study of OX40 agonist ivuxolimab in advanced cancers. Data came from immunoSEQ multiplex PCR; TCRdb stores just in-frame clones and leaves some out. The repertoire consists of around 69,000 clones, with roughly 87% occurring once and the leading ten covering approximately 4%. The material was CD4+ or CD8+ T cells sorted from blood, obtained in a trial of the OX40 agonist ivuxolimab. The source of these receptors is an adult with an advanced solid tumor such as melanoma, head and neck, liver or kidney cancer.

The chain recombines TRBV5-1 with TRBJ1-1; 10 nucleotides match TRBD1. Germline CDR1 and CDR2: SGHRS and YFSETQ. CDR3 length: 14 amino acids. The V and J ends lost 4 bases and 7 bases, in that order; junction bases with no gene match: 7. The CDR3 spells CASSPGQGFIEAFF. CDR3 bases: TGCGCCAGCAGCCCGGGACAGGGGTTTATTGAAGCTTTCTTT.

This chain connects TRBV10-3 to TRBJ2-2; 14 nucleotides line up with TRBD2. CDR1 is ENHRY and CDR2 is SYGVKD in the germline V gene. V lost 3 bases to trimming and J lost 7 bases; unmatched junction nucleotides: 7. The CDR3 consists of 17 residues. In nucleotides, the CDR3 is TGTGCCATCAGTGACCCGACTAGCGGGAGGGGCGGCGGGGAGCTGTTTTTT. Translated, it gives CAISDPTSGRGGGELFF.

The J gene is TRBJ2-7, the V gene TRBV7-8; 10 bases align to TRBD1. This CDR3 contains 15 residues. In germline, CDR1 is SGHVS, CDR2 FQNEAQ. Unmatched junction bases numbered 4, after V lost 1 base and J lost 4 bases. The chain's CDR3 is CASSLVGQGIYEQYF. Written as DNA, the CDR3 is TGTGCCAGCAGCTTAGTGGGACAGGGGATATACGAGCAGTACTTC.

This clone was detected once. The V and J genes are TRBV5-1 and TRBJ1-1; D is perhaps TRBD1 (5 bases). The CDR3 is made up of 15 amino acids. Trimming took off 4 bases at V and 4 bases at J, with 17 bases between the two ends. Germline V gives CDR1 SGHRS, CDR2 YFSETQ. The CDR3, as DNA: TGCGCCAGCAGCCCCCTTCAGGGCCGCGGCACTGAAGCTTTCTTT. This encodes CASSPLQGRGTEAFF.

The CDR3 DNA reads as TGCGCCAGCAGCCCCACATACTCTGGAAACACCATATATTTT. It is translated as CASSPTYSGNTIYF. The V call is TRBV5-1, the J call TRBJ1-3; D unclear. Germline assignment: CDR1 SGHRS and CDR2 YFSETQ. The CDR3 consists of 14 residues. V was cut by 4 bases and J by 0 bases, with 8 bases left in between. Filled out from reference TRBV5-1 and TRBJ1-3, the complete variable domain reads KAGVTQTPRYLIKTRGQQVTLSCSPISGHRSVSWYQQTPGQGLQFLFEYFSETQRNKGNFPGRFSGRQFSNSRSEMNVSTLELGDSALYLCASSPTYSGNTIYFGEGSWLTVV.

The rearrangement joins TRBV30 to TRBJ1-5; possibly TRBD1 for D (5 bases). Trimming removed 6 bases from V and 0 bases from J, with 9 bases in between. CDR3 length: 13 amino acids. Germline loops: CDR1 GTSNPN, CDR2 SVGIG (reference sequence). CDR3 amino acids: CACQGGSNQPQHF. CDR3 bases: TGTGCCTGCCAGGGCGGTAGCAATCAGCCCCAGCATTTT.

The CDR3 bases are TGTGCCAGCATGGTGGGGATCGGTGGGGGAGAGACCCAGTACTTC. Residues: CASMVGIGGGETQYF. The chain links TRBV2 to TRBJ2-5; D possibly matches TRBD1 or TRBD2 (5 bases each). V lost 7 bases to trimming and J lost 4 bases, with 19 bases between them. The CDR3 is made up of 15 amino acids. Germline V gene data show CDR1 as SNHLY and CDR2 as FYNNEI.

The CDR3 spells CASNKGATNEKLFF. In DNA form, the CDR3 reads TGTGCCAGCAATAAGGGGGCAACTAATGAAAAACTGTTTTTT. The chain employs TRBV6-5 and TRBJ1-4, with D possibly being TRBD1 (6 bases). This CDR3 comprises 14 residues. The V end lost 7 bases, the J end lost 0 bases, and 9 bases lay between the germline ends. CDR1 is MNHEY and CDR2 is SVGAGI in the germline V gene.

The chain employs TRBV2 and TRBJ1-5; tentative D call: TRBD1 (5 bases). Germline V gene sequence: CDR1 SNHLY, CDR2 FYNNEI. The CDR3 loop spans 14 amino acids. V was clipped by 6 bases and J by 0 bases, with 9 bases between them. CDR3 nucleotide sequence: TGTGCCAGCAGGGGGCGGATTAGCAATCAGCCCCAGCATTTT. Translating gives CASRGRISNQPQHF.

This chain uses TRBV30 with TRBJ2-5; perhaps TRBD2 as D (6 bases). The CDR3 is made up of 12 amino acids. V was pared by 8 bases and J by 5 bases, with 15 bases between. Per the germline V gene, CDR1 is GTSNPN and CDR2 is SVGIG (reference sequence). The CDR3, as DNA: TGTGCCGCGGGACTGCCGATCGAGACCCAGTACTTC. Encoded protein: CAAGLPIETQYF. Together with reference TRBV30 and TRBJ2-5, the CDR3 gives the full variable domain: SQTIHQWPATLVQPVGSPLSLECTVEGTSNPNLYWYRQAAGRGLQLLFYSVGIGQISSEVPQNLSASRPQDRQFILSSKKLLLSDSGFYLCAAGLPIETQYFGPGTRLLVL.

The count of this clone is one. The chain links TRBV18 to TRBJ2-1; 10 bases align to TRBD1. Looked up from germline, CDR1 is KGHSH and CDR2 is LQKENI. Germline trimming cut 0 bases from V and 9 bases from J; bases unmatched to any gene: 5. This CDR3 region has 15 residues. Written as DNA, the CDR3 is TGTGCCAGCTCACCACCGGGACAGGGGTTGGCTGAGCAGTTCTTC. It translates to CASSPPGQGLAEQFF.

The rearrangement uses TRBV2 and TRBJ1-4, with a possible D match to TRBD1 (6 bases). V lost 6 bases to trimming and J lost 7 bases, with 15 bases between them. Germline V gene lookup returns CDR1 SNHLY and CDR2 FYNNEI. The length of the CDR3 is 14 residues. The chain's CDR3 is CASRLTGSGEKLFF. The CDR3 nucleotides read TGTGCCAGCAGGCTAACAGGGAGCGGTGAAAAACTGTTTTTT.

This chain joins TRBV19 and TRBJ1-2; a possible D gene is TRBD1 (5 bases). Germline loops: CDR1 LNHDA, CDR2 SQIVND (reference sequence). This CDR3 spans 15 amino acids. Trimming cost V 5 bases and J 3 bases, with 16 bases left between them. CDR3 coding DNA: TGTGCCAGTAGTCTCTGGAATAGAGGGGACTATGGCTACACCTTC. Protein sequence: CASSLWNRGDYGYTF. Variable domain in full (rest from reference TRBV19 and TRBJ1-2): DGGITQSPKYLFRKEGQNVTLSCEQNLNHDAMYWYRQDPGQGLRLIYYSQIVNDFQKGDIAEGYSVSREKKESFPLTVTSAQKNPTAFYLCASSLWNRGDYGYTFGSGTRLTVV.

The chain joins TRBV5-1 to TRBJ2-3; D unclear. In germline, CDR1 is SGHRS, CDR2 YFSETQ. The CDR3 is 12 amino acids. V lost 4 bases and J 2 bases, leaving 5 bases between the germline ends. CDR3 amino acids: CASSLDTDTQYF. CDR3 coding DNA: TGCGCCAGCAGCCTGGACACAGATACGCAGTATTTT.

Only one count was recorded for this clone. The CDR3 DNA reads as TGTGCCAGCAGCACCCAACCAGGGGGAGGGTACCAAGAGACCCAGTACTTC. Amino acids: CASSTQPGGGYQETQYF. V gene TRBV9 combines with J gene TRBJ2-5; D tentatively fits TRBD1 or TRBD2 (7 bases each). Trimming shortened V by 4 bases and J by 0 bases, and 19 bases separated the two germline ends. The germline gives CDR1 SGDLS, CDR2 YYNGEE. CDR3 size: 17 residues. The variable domain in full, completed from reference TRBV9 and TRBJ2-5, reads DSGVTQTPKHLITATGQRVTLRCSPRSGDLSVYWYQQSLDQGLQFLIQYYNGEERAKGNILERFSAQQFPDLHSELNLSSLELGDSALYFCASSTQPGGGYQETQYFGPGTRLLVL.

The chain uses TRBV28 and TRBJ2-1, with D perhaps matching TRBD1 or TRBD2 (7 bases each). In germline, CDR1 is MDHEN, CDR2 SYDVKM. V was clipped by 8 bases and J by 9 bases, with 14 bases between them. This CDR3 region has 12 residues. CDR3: CASGGQRGEQFF. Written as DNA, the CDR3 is TGTGCCAGCGGGGGACAGCGGGGTGAGCAGTTCTTC.

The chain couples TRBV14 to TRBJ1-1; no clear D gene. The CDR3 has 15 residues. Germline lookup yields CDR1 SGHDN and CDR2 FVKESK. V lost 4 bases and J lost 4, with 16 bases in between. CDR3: CASSLRTTTGTEAFF. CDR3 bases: TGTGCCAGCAGCCTCCGGACGACTACGGGCACTGAAGCTTTCTTT.

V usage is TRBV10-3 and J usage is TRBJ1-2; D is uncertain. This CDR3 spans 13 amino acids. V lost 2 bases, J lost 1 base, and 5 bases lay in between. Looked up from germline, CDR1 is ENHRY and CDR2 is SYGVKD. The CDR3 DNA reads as TGTGCCATCAGTGAGCAGGTTAACTATGGCTACACCTTC. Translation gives CAISEQVNYGYTF.

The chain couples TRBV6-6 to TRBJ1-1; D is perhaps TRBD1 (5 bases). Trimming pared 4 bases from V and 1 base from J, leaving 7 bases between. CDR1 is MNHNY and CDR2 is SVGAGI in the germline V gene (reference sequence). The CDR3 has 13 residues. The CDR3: CASSFTGNTEAFF. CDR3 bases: TGTGCCAGCAGTTTTACAGGGAACACTGAAGCTTTCTTT.

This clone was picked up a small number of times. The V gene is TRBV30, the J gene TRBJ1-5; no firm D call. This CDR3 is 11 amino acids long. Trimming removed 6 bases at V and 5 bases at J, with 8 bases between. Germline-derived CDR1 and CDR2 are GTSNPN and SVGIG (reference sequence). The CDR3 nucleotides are TGTGCCTGCGGACCTCATCAGCCCCAGCATTTT. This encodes CACGPHQPQHF.

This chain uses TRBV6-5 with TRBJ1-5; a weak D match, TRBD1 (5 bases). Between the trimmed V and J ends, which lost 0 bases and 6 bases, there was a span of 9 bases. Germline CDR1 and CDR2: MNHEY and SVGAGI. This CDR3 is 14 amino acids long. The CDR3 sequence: CASSYSGGGQPQHF. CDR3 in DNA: TGTGCCAGCAGTTACTCGGGCGGGGGTCAGCCCCAGCATTTT.

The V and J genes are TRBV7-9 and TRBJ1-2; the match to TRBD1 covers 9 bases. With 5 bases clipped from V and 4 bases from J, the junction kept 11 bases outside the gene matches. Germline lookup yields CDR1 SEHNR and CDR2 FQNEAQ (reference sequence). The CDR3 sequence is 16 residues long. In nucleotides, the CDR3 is TGTGCCAGCAGCCAAGCGACCGGGACAGGGCCCTATGGCTACACCTTC. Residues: CASSQATGTGPYGYTF. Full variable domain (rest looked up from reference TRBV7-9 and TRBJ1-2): DTGVSQNPRHKITKRGQNVTFRCDPISEHNRLYWYRQTLGQGPEFLTYFQNEAQLEKSRLLSDRFSAERPKGSFSTLEIQRTEQGDSAMYLCASSQATGTGPYGYTFGSGTRLTVV.

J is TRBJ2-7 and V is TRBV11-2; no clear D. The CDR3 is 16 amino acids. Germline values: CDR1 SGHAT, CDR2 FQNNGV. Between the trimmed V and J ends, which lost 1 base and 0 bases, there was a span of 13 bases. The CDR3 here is CASSLGLSGSSYEQYF. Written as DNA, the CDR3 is TGTGCCAGCAGCTTAGGGTTAAGTGGATCCTCCTACGAGCAGTACTTC.

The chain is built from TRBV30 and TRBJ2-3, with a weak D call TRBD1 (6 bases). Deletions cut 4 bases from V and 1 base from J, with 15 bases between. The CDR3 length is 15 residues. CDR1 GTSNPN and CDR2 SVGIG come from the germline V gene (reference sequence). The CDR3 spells CAWTTGRDRTDTQYF. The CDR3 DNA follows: TGTGCCTGGACAACAGGGCGTGACCGCACAGATACGCAGTATTTT.

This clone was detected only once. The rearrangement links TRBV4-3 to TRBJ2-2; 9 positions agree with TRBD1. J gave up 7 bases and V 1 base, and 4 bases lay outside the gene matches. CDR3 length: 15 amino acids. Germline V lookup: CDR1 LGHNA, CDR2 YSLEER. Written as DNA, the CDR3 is TGCGCCAGCAGCCAAGGGACAGGGGCCGACGGGGAGCTGTTTTTT. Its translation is CASSQGTGADGELFF.

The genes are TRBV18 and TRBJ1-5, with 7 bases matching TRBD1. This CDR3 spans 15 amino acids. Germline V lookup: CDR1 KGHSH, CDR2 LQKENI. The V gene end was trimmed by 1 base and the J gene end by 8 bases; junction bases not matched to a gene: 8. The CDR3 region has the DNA TGTGCCAGCTCACCACAAACAGGGGAGAAGGAGCCCCAGCATTTT. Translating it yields CASSPQTGEKEPQHF. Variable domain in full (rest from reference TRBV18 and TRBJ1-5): NAGVMQNPRHLVRRRGQEARLRCSPMKGHSHVYWYRQLPEEGLKFMVYLQKENIIDESGMPKERFSAEFPKEGPSILRIQQVVRGDSAAYFCASSPQTGEKEPQHFGDGTRLSIL.

The CDR3 nucleotides read TGTGCCAGCAGCTCATACCAGCTTATGAACACTGAAGCTTTCTTT. It yields the protein CASSSYQLMNTEAFF. V and J are TRBV11-1 and TRBJ1-1; D unclear. CDR1 is SGHAT and CDR2 is FQDESV in the germline V gene (reference sequence). Between the trimmed V and J ends, which lost 4 bases and 0 bases, there was a span of 12 bases. This CDR3 region has 15 residues.

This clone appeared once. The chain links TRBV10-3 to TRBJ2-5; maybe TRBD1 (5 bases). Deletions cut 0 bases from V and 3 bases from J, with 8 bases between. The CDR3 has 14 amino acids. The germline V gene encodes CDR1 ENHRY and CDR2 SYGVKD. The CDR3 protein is CAISESLTEETQYF. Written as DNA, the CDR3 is TGTGCCATCAGTGAGTCCCTGACAGAAGAGACCCAGTACTTC.